This is a list of T cell receptor beta chains from one sample in a study of cytomegalovirus exposure and HLA in healthy donors. TCRdb's table, derived via immunoSEQ multiplex PCR, lists solely in-frame clones and lacks some. Among 150,000 to 200,000 clones listed, roughly 83% were seen once. Sequences were obtained from PBMCs. The origin of the receptors is a woman aged 45-65 years in good health and CMV-seronegative. Both conserved end residues are part of each CDR3. The order of the fields is D gene, clone size, V gene, J gene, CDR3 protein, CDR3 DNA. The D gene is left open where the match is weak. The listing skips clone size in some rows; elsewhere it reads once, few, many or a size class.

.	.	TRBV20-1	TRBJ2-7	CSASSEEQYF	TGCAGTGCTAGTTCCGAGGAGCAGTACTTC
.	.	TRBV28	TRBJ2-7	CASSPSARGGPTLFYEQYF	TGTGCCAGCAGTCCTTCAGCGAGGGGGGGACCAACCTTATTCTACGAGCAGTACTTC
TRBD1	.	TRBV19	TRBJ1-5	CASSIMGTGSGQPQHF	TGTGCCAGTAGTATAATGGGGACAGGGAGCGGCCAGCCCCAGCATTTT
.	.	TRBV14	TRBJ2-1	CASSQDLARYGEQFF	TGTGCCAGCAGCCAAGATTTGGCTAGATATGGTGAGCAGTTCTTC
TRBD2	.	TRBV7-9	TRBJ2-1	CASSPTSGRRDEQFF	TGTGCCAGCAGCCCGACTAGCGGGAGACGAGATGAGCAGTTCTTC
.	.	TRBV2	TRBJ2-1	CASSIANEQFF	TGTGCCAGCAGTATAGCCAATGAGCAGTTCTTC
TRBD1	few	TRBV4-3	TRBJ2-1	CASSQQGFGDRGNEQFF	TGCGCCAGCAGCCAGCAGGGGTTTGGGGACAGGGGTAATGAGCAGTTCTTC
TRBD2	.	TRBV6-1	TRBJ2-7	CASRGLAAYEQYF	TGTGCCAGCAGGGGACTAGCGGCCTACGAGCAGTACTTC
.	.	TRBV21-1	TRBJ1-2	CASREGRAPVYTF	TGTGCCAGCAGGGAGGGGCGGGCCCCAGTCTACACCTTC
.	.	TRBV27	TRBJ1-2	CASSSWEGNYGYTF	TGTGCCAGCAGTTCATGGGAGGGTAACTATGGCTACACCTTC
.	.	TRBV6-5	TRBJ1-1	CASRRLNTEAFF	TGTGCCAGCAGGCGTCTGAACACTGAAGCTTTCTTT
.	.	TRBV18	TRBJ1-2	CASSPRRGYGYTF	TGTGCCAGCTCACCACGTAGAGGGTATGGCTACACCTTC
TRBD2	.	TRBV28	TRBJ2-7	CASSWGADITSGRHSYEQYF	TGTGCCAGCAGTTGGGGGGCCGACATCACTAGCGGGAGGCACTCCTACGAGCAGTACTTC
.	.	TRBV4-3	TRBJ1-2	CASSQNGRTPTGGYTF	TGCGCCAGCAGCCAAAACGGCCGGACCCCCACGGGAGGCTACACCTTC
TRBD2	.	TRBV19	TRBJ2-5	CASSSGTSRETQYF	TGTGCCAGTAGTAGCGGGACTAGCAGAGAGACCCAGTACTTC
.	few	TRBV14	TRBJ2-5	CASSLEETQYF	TGTGCCAGCAGCCTAGAAGAGACCCAGTACTTC
TRBD1	.	TRBV5-4	TRBJ1-4	CASSNGQGPNEKLFF	TGTGCCAGCAGCAACGGACAGGGCCCTAATGAAAAACTGTTTTTT
.	.	TRBV18	TRBJ1-2	CASSPSVGYTF	TGTGCCAGCTCACCATCCGTCGGCTACACCTTC
TRBD1	.	TRBV2	TRBJ1-2	CASSEGEGQGIGYTF	TGTGCCAGCAGTGAAGGGGAGGGACAGGGTATTGGCTACACCTTC
.	.	TRBV28	TRBJ2-7	CASSILQGRYEQYF	TGTGCCAGCAGTATCCTACAGGGTCGGTACGAGCAGTACTTC
TRBD1	.	TRBV7-9	TRBJ1-5	CASSIGQGGSNQPQHF	TGTGCCAGCAGCATTGGACAGGGGGGGAGCAATCAGCCCCAGCATTTT
.	.	TRBV6-6	TRBJ1-1	CASTTRQNTEAFF	TGTGCCAGCACGACAAGGCAGAACACTGAAGCTTTCTTT
.	once	TRBV5-1	TRBJ1-2	CASSKDGQGVYGYTF	TGCGCCAGCAGCAAGGACGGGCAGGGCGTCTATGGCTACACCTTC
.	.	TRBV18	TRBJ1-1	CASSPQDWDEAFF	TGTGCCAGCTCACCACAGGACTGGGATGAAGCTTTCTTT
.	.	TRBV19	TRBJ2-6	CASSMWLGAGANVLTF	TGTGCCAGTAGTATGTGGTTGGGCGCTGGGGCCAACGTCCTGACTTTC
.	.	TRBV7-8	TRBJ1-4	CASGRQVGEKLFF	TGTGCCAGCGGGCGACAGGTGGGGGAAAAACTGTTTTTT
TRBD1	.	TRBV11-2	TRBJ2-5	CASSLRIGQGEETQYF	TGTGCCAGCAGCTTAAGAATCGGACAGGGGGAAGAGACCCAGTACTTC
TRBD1	.	TRBV5-1	TRBJ1-2	CASSPTGDYGYTF	TGCGCCAGCAGCCCAACAGGGGACTATGGCTACACCTTC
.	few	TRBV25-1	TRBJ1-2	CASSEWNSISYGYTF	TGTGCCAGCAGTGAATGGAACAGCATCTCATATGGCTACACCTTC
.	.	TRBV28	TRBJ2-3	CASGGDTQYF	TGTGCCAGCGGGGGGGATACGCAGTATTTT
TRBD1	.	TRBV29-1	TRBJ2-7	CSVAGTGLHEQYF	TGCAGCGTTGCCGGGACAGGGTTGCACGAGCAGTACTTC
TRBD2	.	TRBV4-3	TRBJ2-5	CASSQEWGRGTQYF	TGCGCCAGCAGCCAAGAATGGGGGAGGGGGACCCAGTACTTC
TRBD1	.	TRBV30	TRBJ2-3	CAWSPTTGRTDTQYF	TGTGCCTGGAGTCCCACGACAGGGAGAACAGATACGCAGTATTTT
.	.	TRBV29-1	TRBJ2-1	CSVSPVAYNEQFF	TGCAGCGTGAGCCCTGTAGCCTACAATGAGCAGTTCTTC
TRBD2	few	TRBV6-1	TRBJ2-3	CASSYGGGHYF	TGTGCCAGCAGTTACGGGGGGGGCCATTATTTT
.	.	TRBV20-1	TRBJ2-3	CSARASTQYF	TGCAGTGCTAGAGCTTCGACGCAGTATTTT
TRBD1	.	TRBV27	TRBJ2-7	CASSYGGQGYEQYF	TGTGCCAGCAGCTACGGCGGACAGGGCTACGAGCAGTACTTC
.	once	TRBV6-1	TRBJ1-5	CASSEWGGAKPQHF	TGTGCCAGCAGTGAATGGGGAGGGGCCAAGCCCCAGCATTTT
.	.	TRBV16	TRBJ1-2	CASSQSGKSGGYTF	TGTGCCAGCAGCCAATCGGGCAAATCAGGAGGCTACACCTTC
TRBD1	.	TRBV18	TRBJ1-2	CASSPGQGRSGYTF	TGTGCCAGCTCACCCGGACAGGGTCGGTCCGGCTACACCTTC